The clone carrying this TCR beta chain was seen many times. Its antigen is as yet unknown. The sample comes from a study of neurological immune-mediated disorders. Germline V gene lookup returns CDR1 SQVTM and CDR2 ANQGSEA. V lost 6 bases to trimming and J lost 5 bases; unmatched junction nucleotides: 10. There are 14 residues in the CDR3. Overall study results and limits: Private repertoires in all groups were suggested by the absence of shared CDR3 amino acid sequences among expanded clones across subjects.

TCRdb independently ran MiXCR on the 5' RACE reads; one entry per CDR3 protein. Here the sample spans about 120,000 distinct CDR3 sequences, about 3.4% being singletons. The clonotype originates from a woman aged 25 to 45 with multiple sclerosis. The chain carries TRBV29-1 and TRBJ1-1, with 9 positions matching TRBD1. Specimen: PBMCs. The CDR3 coding sequence is TGCAGCGTCGCCCCGGGACAGGGTGGGACTGAAGCTTTCTTT. Translation gives CSVAPGQGGTEAFF.